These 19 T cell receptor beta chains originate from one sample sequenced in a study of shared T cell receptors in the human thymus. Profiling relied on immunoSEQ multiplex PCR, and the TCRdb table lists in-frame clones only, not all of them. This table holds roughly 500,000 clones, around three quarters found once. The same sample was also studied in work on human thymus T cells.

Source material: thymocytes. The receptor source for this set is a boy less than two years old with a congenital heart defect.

The CDR3 region is CATSRPPGTGGRTGNTIYF. CDR3 nucleotide sequence: TGTGCCACCAGCAGACCCCCCGGGACAGGGGGCCGCACTGGAAACACCATATATTTT. The chain carries TRBV15 and TRBJ1-3, with 12 bases lining up with TRBD1. Germline V lookup: CDR1 LNHNV, CDR2 YYDKDF (reference sequence). The length of the CDR3 is 19 residues. Unmatched junction bases numbered 10, after V lost 2 bases and J lost 2 bases.

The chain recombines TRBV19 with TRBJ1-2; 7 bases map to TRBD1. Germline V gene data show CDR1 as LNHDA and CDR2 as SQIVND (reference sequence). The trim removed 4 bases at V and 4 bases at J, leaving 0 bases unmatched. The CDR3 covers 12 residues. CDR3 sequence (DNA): TGTGCCAGTAGTACAGGGGGCTATGGCTACACCTTC. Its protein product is CASSTGGYGYTF.

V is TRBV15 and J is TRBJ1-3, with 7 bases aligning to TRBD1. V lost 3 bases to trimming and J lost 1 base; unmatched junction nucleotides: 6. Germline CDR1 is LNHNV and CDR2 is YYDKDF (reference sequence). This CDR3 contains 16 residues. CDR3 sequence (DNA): TGTGCCACCAGCAGGGACAGGTGGGGGTCTGGAAACACCATATATTTT. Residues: CATSRDRWGSGNTIYF.

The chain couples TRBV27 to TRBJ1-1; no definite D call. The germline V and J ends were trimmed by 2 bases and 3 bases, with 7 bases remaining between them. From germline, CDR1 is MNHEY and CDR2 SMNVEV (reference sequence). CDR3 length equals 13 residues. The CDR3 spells CASSLKRDTEAFF. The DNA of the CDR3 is TGTGCCAGCAGTTTAAAGAGGGACACTGAAGCTTTCTTT.

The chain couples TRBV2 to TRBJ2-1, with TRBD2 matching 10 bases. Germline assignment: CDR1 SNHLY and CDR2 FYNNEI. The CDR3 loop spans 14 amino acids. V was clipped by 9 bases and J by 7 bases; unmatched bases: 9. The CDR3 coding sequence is TGTGCCAGACAAGCGGGAGGGCCCGGGAATGAGCAGTTCTTC. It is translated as CARQAGGPGNEQFF.

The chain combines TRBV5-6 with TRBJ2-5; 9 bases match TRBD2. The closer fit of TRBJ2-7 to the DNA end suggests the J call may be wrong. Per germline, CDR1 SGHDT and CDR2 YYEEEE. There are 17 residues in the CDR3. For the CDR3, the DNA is TGTGCCAGCAGCTTGGAGGGAACTAGCGGGTTCACCTACGAGCAGTACTTC. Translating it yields CASSLEGTSGFTYEQYF.

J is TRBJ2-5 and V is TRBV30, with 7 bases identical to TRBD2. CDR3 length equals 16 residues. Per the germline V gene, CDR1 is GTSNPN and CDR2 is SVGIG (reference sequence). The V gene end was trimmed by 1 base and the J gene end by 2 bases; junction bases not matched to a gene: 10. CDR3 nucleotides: TGTGCCTGGAGTGATCAAGCGGGGCCGTTACAAGAGACCCAGTACTTC. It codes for CAWSDQAGPLQETQYF.

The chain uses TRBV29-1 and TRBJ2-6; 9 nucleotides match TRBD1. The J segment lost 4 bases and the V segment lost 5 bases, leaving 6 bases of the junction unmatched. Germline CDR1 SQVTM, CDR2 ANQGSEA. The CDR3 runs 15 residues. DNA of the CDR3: TGCAGCGTTAGAACAGGGGGCTGGGGGGCCAACGTCCTGACTTTC. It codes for CSVRTGGWGANVLTF.

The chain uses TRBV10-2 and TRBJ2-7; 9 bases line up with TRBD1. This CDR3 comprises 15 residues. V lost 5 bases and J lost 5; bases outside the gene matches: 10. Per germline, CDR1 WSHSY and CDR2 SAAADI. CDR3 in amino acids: CASSNTGGFGDEQYF. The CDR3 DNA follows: TGCGCCAGCAGTAACACAGGGGGCTTTGGGGACGAGCAGTACTTC.

The CDR3 reads CAWSQSGLALSYEQYF. The CDR3 nucleotides are TGTGCCTGGAGCCAGTCCGGACTAGCCCTTTCCTACGAGCAGTACTTC. V usage is TRBV30 and J usage is TRBJ2-7; 8 bases align to TRBD2. This CDR3 has 16 residues. Trimming removed 3 bases from V and 1 base from J; junction bases left unmatched: 11. Germline values: CDR1 GTSNPN, CDR2 SVGIG (reference sequence).

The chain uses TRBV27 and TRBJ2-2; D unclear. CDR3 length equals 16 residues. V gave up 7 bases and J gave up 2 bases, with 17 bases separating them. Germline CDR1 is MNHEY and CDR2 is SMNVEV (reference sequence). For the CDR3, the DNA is TGTGCCAGCAAAGGCCCACCAGGCCCCAACACCGGGGAGCTGTTTTTT. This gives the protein CASKGPPGPNTGELFF.

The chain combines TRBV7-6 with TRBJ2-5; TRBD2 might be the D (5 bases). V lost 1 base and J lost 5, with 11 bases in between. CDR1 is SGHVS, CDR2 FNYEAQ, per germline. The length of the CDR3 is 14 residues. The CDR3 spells CASSLGVGVETQYF. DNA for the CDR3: TGTGCCAGCAGCTTAGGGGTCGGGGTGGAGACCCAGTACTTC.

The CDR3 DNA reads as TGTGCCACCAGCCGACACCCGAAGGCCAGCGGCCAAGAGACCCAGTACTTC. Its translation: CATSRHPKASGQETQYF. The chain combines TRBV15 with TRBJ2-5, with D possibly TRBD2 on 5 matching bases. The CDR3 consists of 17 residues. Trimming removed 5 bases from V and 1 base from J, with 20 bases in between. Germline V gives CDR1 LNHNV, CDR2 YYDKDF (reference sequence).

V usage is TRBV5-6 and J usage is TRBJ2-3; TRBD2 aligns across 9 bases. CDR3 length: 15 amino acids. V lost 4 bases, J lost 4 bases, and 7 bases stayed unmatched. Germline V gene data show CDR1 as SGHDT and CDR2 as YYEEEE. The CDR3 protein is CASSTGTSLADTQYF. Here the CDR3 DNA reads TGTGCCAGCAGCACCGGGACTAGCTTAGCAGATACGCAGTATTTT.

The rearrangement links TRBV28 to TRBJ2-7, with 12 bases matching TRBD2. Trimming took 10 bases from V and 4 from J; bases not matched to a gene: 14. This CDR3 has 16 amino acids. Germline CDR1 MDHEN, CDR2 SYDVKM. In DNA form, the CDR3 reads TGTGCCACCCAGGGTCATCTAGCGGGAGGGAAATACGAGCAGTACTTC. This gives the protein CATQGHLAGGKYEQYF.

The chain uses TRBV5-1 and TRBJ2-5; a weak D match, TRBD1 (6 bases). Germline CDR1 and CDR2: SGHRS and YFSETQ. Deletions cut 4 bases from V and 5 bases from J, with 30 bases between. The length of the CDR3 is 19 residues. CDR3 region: CASSPEFTPRQAEGETQYF. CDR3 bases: TGCGCCAGCAGCCCAGAATTCACCCCCCGACAGGCCGAAGGGGAGACCCAGTACTTC. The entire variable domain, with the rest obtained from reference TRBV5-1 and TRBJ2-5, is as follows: KAGVTQTPRYLIKTRGQQVTLSCSPISGHRSVSWYQQTPGQGLQFLFEYFSETQRNKGNFPGRFSGRQFSNSRSEMNVSTLELGDSALYLCASSPEFTPRQAEGETQYFGPGTRLLVL.

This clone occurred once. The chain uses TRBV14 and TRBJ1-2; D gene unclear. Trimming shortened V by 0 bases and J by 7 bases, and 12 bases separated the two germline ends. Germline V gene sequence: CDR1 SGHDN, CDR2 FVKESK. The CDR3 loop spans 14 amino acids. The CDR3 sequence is CASSQDMGSGGYTF. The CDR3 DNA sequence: TGTGCCAGCAGCCAAGATATGGGTTCGGGTGGCTACACCTTC.

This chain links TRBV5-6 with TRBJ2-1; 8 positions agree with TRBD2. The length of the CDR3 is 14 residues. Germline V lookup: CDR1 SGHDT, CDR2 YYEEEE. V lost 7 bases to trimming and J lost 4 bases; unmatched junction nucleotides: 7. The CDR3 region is CASSRLASYNEQFF. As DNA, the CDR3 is TGTGCCAGCTCGAGACTAGCGTCATACAATGAGCAGTTCTTC.

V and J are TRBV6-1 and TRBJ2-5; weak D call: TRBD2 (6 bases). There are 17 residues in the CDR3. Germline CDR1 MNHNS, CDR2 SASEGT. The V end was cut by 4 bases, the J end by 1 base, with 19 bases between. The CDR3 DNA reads TGTGCCAGCAGTGGAGGGGAGGACGCTGTTTTCCAAGAGACCCAGTACTTC. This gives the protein CASSGGEDAVFQETQYF.